This T cell receptor beta chain was profiled in a study of low-dose radiotherapy and immunotherapy resistance in tumors. Overall study: Members of Cohort 2 were treated with 1 Gy per fraction every two weeks; their total was 13 Gy over 26 weeks. Every two weeks, the protocol called for intravenous cyclophosphamide at 200 mg/m2. It was given one day before each radiation and immunotherapy administration.

Priming of first-strand cDNA relied on TRAV- and TRBV-specific primers (covering alpha and beta chains). Amplification, which lasted 20 PCR cycles, used a constant-region primer and V-primer adapter to amplify TCRs. In vitro transcription served to amplify the isolated mRNA. Via MiXCR, TCRdb re-called the reads, giving one row per CDR3 protein. The sample lists roughly 54,000 distinct CDR3 sequences, 20% to 25% occurring once. Germline V CDR1 and CDR2: SQVTM, ANQGSEA. V lost 3 bases and J lost 7, with 16 bases in between. The length of the CDR3 is 13 residues. Time point specified: before trial treatment. Enrollment required an advanced solid tumor negative for tumor-infiltrating lymphocytes. As concerns this clonotype: This likely traces to a read error, being one base from a far larger clone.

Sequences were derived from PBMCs, sampled before treatment. The receptor's source is a male donor with prostate cancer. The J gene is TRBJ2-7, the V gene TRBV29-1; tentatively, D is TRBD1 (6 bases). The CDR3 DNA is TGCAGCGTTGATCAGGGGACGTACAATGAGCAGTACTTC. Protein product: CSVDQGTYNEQYF.